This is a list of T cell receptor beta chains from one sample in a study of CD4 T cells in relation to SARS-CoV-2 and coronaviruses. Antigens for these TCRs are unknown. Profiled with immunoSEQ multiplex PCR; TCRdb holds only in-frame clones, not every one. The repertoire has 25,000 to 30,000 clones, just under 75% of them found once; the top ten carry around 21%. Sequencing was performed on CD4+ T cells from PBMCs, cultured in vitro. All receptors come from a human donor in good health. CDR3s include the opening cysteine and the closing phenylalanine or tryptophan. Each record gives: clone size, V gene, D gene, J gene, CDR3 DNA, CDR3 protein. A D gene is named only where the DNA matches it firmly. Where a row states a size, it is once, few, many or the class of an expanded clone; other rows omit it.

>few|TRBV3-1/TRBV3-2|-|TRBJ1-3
TGTGCCAGCAGCCAAGACGCGCTCTGGGGCAGAAGAGGAAACACCATATATTTT
CASSQDALWGRRGNTIYF
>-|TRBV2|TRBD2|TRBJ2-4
TGTGCCAGCTCCGGGGGGGGGACCAAAAACATTCAGTACTTC
CASSGGGTKNIQYF
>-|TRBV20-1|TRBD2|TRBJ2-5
TGCAGTGCTAGTATTGGCGGGAGAAACCAAGAGACCCAGTACTTC
CSASIGGRNQETQYF
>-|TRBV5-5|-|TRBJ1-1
TGTGCCAGCAGCTTGTTGGGGGACACTGAAGCTTTCTTT
CASSLLGDTEAFF
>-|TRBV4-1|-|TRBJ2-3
TGCGCCAGCAGCCAAGATTGGCCCCTGGGTGTGGATACGCAGTATTTT
CASSQDWPLGVDTQYF
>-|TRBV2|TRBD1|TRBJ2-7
TGTGCCAGCAGTCCCATCTTCGGACAGGGTGGCTACGAGCAGTACTTC
CASSPIFGQGGYEQYF
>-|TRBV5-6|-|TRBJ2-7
TGTGCCAGCAGCTTGGACAACTCCTACGAGCAGTACTTC
CASSLDNSYEQYF
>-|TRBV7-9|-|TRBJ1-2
TGTGCCAGCAGCTTCGTAGGGGCGGGCCCCGACTATGGCTACACCTTC
CASSFVGAGPDYGYTF
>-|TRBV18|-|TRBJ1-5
TGTGCCAGCTCACCTTCGGGTAGGGATCAGCCCCAGCATTTT
CASSPSGRDQPQHF
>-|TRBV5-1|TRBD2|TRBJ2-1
TGCGCCAGCAGCCCGATGGGGGGGGACAATGAGCAGTTCTTC
CASSPMGGDNEQFF
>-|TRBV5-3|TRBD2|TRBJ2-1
TGTGCCAGAAGCTGGGGGGGGAGGGGACCCTACAATGAGCAGTTCTTC
CARSWGGRGPYNEQFF
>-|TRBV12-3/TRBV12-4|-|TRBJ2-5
TGTGCCAGCAGTGCCAGGGAGACCCAGTACTTC
CASSARETQYF
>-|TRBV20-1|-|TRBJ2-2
TGCAGTGCTAGTCCGGGGCGGTTGGCGTCCGGGGAGCTGTTTTTT
CSASPGRLASGELFF
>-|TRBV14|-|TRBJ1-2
TGTGCCAGCAGCCAAGCTGAGGGGAGCTACACCTTC
CASSQAEGSYTF
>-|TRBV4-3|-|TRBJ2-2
TGCGCCAGCAGCCAAGGACAGACGAACACCGGGGAGCTGTTTTTT
CASSQGQTNTGELFF
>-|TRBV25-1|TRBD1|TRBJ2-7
TGTGCCAGCAGTGATGACAGGGGAAGACAATACGAGCAGTACTTC
CASSDDRGRQYEQYF
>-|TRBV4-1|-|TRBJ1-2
TGCGCCAGCAGCCAAGATCAGGGTGGCTACACCTTC
CASSQDQGGYTF
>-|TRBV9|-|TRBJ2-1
TGTGCCAGCAGCGTAGGCCGGCACAATGAGCAGTTCTTC
CASSVGRHNEQFF
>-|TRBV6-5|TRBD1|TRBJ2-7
TGTGCCACCAGACAGGGGAACCCCTACGAGCAGTACTTC
CATRQGNPYEQYF
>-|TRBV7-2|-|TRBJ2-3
TGTGCCAGCAGCTTAACAGGGTCCCCTGGGACAGATACGCAGTATTTT
CASSLTGSPGTDTQYF
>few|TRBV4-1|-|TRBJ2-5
TGCGCCAGCAGCCAAGAGCTCTCGGGTGAGACCCAGTACTTC
CASSQELSGETQYF
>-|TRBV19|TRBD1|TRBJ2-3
TGTGCCAGTAGTATAGCTGGACAGGGGGCTGGAGATACGCAGTATTTT
CASSIAGQGAGDTQYF
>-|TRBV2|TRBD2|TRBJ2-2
TGTGCCAGCAGTACCCCGACTAGCGGGGTGGGGTCGAACACCGGGGAGCTGTTTTTT
CASSTPTSGVGSNTGELFF
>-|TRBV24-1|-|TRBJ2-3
TGTGCCACCAGTGCGCCAGAAAGCACAGATACGCAGTATTTT
CATSAPESTDTQYF
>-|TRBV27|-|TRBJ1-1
TGTGCCAGCAGTTTATCTTTCCCCGGAGACACTGAAGCTTTCTTT
CASSLSFPGDTEAFF
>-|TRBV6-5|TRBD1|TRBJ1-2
TGTGCCAGCAGTTACACCGGGACAGGGGGCTGGGGCTACACCTTC
CASSYTGTGGWGYTF
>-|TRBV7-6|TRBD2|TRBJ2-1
TGTGCCAGCAGCCCCGGGACTAGCGGGACTAATGAGCAGTTCTTC
CASSPGTSGTNEQFF
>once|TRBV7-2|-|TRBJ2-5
TGTGCCAGCAGCTTAACTCAGGTCCAAGAGACCCAGTACTTC
CASSLTQVQETQYF
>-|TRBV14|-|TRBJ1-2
TGTGCCAGCAGCCAAGATATGGCTGGTTATGGCTACACCTTC
CASSQDMAGYGYTF
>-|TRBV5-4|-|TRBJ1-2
TGTGCCAGCAGCTTGGCCGGGCAGGTCTATGGCTACACCTTC
CASSLAGQVYGYTF
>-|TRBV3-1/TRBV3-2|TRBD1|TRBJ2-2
TGTGCCAGCAGCCAAAGCGAATGGACAGGGCCCGGGGAGCTGTTTTTT
CASSQSEWTGPGELFF
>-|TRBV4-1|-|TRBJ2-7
TGCGCCAGCAGCCAGAGCACCGGGGGCTTGGACGAGCAGTACTTC
CASSQSTGGLDEQYF
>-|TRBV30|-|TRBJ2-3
TGTGCCTGGAGTCCTATTGAACCTAGCACAGATACGCAGTATTTT
CAWSPIEPSTDTQYF
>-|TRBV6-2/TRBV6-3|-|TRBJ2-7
TGTGCCAGCAGTTACTCGAGAGCGGCGAGAGCTGGCCACGAGCAGTACTTC
CASSYSRAARAGHEQYF
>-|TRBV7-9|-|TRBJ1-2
TGTGCCAGCAGCTTCCTGTTGACAGCGACCTATGGCTACACCTTC
CASSFLLTATYGYTF
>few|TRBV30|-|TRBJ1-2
TGTGCCTGGAGTGTAAGCGAGACGGCCTATGGCTACACCTTC
CAWSVSETAYGYTF
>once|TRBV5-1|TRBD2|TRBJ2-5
TGCGCCAGCAGCTTGGCCGGGGGACTAGCCCAAGAGACCCAGTACTTC
CASSLAGGLAQETQYF
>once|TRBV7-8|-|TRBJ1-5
TGTGCCAGCAGCGCCCTCGGGGATCTAAATCAGCCCCAGCATTTT
CASSALGDLNQPQHF
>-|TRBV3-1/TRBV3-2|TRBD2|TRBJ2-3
TGTGCCAGCAGCCCAGTGGGCGGGCGGGGACTAGCTGGAGATACGCAGTATTTT
CASSPVGGRGLAGDTQYF
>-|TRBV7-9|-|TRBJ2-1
TGTGCCAGCAGCTTAGGTACAGCTTACAATGAGCAGTTCTTC
CASSLGTAYNEQFF
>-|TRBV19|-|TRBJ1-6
TGTGCCAGTAGTATATCCTGGGACTTTGGAAATTCACCCCTCCACTTT
CASSISWDFGNSPLHF
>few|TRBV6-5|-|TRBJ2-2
TGTGCCAGCAGTCGGATGGGCGGGGAGCTGTTTTTT
CASSRMGGELFF
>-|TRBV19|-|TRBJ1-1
TGTGCCAGTAGTACCAAACAGGGACAGAACACTGAAGCTTTCTTT
CASSTKQGQNTEAFF
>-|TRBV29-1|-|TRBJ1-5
TGCAGCGTTGCGGCTGGGGGCGGGTATCAGCCCCAGCATTTT
CSVAAGGGYQPQHF
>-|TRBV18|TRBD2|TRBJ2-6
TGTGCCAGCTCACGGGGAGGGTATGGGGCCAACGTCCTGACTTTC
CASSRGGYGANVLTF
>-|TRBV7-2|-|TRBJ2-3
TGTGCCAGCAGCCCCCGGACACCCAGCACAGATACGCAGTATTTT
CASSPRTPSTDTQYF
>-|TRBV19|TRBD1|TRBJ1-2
TGTGCCAGCCAGGGGGCGGCTAACTATGGCTACACCTTC
CASQGAANYGYTF
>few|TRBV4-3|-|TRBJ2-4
TGCGCCAGCAGCCAAGATTTCAACAGGGTGGGCATTCAGTACTTC
CASSQDFNRVGIQYF
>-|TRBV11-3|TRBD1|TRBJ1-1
TGTGCCAGCAGCCCTCCTTGGCGACAGGGGAGAAAGAACACTGAAGCTTTCTTT
CASSPPWRQGRKNTEAFF
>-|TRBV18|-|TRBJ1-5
TGTGCCAGCAAGGCAGACTATAGCAATCAGCCCCAGCATTTT
CASKADYSNQPQHF
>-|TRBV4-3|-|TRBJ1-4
TGCGCCAGCAGCCAAGATCTCGTAATGCGGGGAATAGGAACTAATGAAAAACTGTTTTTT
CASSQDLVMRGIGTNEKLFF
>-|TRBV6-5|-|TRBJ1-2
TGTGCCACCTCAAATTATAATAGTGGGGAAAGGGTCTTC
CATSNYNSGERVF
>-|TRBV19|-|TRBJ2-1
TGTGCCAGTAGTATCGGCCGAGGCGGGCAGTTCTTC
CASSIGRGGQFF
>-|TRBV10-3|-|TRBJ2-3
TGTGCCATCAGTCCCCCGGGACTGAGCACAGATACGCAGTATTTT
CAISPPGLSTDTQYF
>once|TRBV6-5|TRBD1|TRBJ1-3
TGTGCCAGCAGACCCGGACAGGATCGATGGAACACCATATATTTT
CASRPGQDRWNTIYF
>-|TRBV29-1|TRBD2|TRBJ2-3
TGCAGCGTTGAAAGGGGACTAGCGGCACAGAGGACAGATACGCAGTATTTT
CSVERGLAAQRTDTQYF
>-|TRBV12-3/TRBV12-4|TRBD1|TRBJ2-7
TGTGCCACCGGCCGGGACAGCTCCTACGAGCAGTACTTC
CATGRDSSYEQYF